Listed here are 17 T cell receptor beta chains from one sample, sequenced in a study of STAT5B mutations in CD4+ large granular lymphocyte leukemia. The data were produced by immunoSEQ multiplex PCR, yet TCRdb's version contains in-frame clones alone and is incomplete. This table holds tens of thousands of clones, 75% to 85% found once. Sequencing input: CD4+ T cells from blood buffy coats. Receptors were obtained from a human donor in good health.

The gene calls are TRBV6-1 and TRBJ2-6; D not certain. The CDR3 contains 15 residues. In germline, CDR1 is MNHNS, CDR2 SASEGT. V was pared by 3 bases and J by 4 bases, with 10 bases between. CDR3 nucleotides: TGTGCCAGCAGTGATCACAGCGCGGGGGCCAACGTCCTGACTTTC. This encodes CASSDHSAGANVLTF.

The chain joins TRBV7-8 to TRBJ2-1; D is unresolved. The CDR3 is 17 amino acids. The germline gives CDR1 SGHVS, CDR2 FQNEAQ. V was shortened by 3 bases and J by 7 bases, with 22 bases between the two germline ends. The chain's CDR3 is CASSFNPFVQFQNEQFF. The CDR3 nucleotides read TGTGCCAGCAGCTTCAACCCTTTTGTCCAATTCCAAAATGAGCAGTTCTTC.

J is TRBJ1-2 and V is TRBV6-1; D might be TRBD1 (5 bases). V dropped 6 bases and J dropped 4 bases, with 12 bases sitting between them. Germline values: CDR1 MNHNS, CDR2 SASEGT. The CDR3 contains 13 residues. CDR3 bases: TGTGCCAGCAGAACCGGGACCTCCTATGGCTACACCTTC. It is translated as CASRTGTSYGYTF.

CDR3 coding DNA: TGTGCCAGCAGCCGGGGGAGTACAGGGAACACTGAAGCTTTCTTT. This gives the protein CASSRGSTGNTEAFF. The chain joins TRBV7-9 to TRBJ1-1; perhaps TRBD1 as D (5 bases). V lost 5 bases to trimming and J lost 1 base, with 14 bases between them. Germline CDR1 reads SEHNR; CDR2 reads FQNEAQ (reference sequence). CDR3 length: 15 residues.

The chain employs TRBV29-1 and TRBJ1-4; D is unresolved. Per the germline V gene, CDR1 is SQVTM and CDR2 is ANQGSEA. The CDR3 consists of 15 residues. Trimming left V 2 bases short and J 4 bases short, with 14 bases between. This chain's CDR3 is CSVERSQTLNEKLFF. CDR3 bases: TGCAGCGTTGAAAGGAGCCAGACCCTTAATGAAAAACTGTTTTTT.

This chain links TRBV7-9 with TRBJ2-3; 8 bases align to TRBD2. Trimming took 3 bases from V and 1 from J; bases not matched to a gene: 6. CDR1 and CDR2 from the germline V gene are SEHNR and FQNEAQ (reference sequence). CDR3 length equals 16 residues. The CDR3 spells CASSFFTSGGTDTQYF. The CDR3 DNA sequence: TGTGCCAGCAGCTTCTTCACTAGCGGAGGCACAGATACGCAGTATTTT.

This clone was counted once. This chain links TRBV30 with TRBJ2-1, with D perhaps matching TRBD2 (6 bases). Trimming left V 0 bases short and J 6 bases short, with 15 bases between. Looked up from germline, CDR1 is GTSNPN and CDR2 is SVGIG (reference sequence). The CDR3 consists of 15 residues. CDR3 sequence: CAWSVLLAGPNEQFF. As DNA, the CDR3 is TGTGCCTGGAGTGTACTTCTGGCGGGGCCCAATGAGCAGTTCTTC.

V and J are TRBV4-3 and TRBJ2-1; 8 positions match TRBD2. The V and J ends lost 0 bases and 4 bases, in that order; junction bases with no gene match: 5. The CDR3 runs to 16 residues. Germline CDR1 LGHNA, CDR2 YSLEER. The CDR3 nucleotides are TGCGCCAGCAGCCAAGACATGGTAGCGGGGTACAATGAGCAGTTCTTC. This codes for CASSQDMVAGYNEQFF.

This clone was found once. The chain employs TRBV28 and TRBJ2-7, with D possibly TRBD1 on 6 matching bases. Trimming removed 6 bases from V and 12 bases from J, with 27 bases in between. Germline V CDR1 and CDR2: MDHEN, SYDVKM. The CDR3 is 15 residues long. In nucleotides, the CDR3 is TGTGCCAGCAGGTCTCCAGGGGAGAGGGATATGATGGGGTACTTC. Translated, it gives CASRSPGERDMMGYF.

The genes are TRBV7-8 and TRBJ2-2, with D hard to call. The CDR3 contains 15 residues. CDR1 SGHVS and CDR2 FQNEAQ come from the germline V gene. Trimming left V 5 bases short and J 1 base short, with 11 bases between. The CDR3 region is CASSPQGWNTGELFF. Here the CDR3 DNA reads TGTGCCAGCAGCCCCCAAGGGTGGAACACCGGGGAGCTGTTTTTT. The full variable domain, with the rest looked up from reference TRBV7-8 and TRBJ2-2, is GAGVSQSPRYKVAKRGQDVALRCDPISGHVSLFWYQQALGQGPEFLTYFQNEAQLDKSGLPSDRFFAERPEGSVSTLKIQRTQQEDSAVYLCASSPQGWNTGELFFGEGSRLTVL.

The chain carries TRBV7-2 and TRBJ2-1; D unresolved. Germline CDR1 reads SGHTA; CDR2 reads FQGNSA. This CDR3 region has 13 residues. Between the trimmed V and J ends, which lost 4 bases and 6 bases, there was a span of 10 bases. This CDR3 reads CASSSRVSNEQFF. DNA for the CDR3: TGTGCCAGCAGCTCCCGGGTGTCCAATGAGCAGTTCTTC. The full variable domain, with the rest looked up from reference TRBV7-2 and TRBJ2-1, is GAGVSQSPSNKVTEKGKDVELRCDPISGHTALYWYRQSLGQGLEFLIYFQGNSAPDKSGLPSDRFSAERTGGSVSTLTIQRTQQEDSAVYLCASSSRVSNEQFFGPGTRLTVL.

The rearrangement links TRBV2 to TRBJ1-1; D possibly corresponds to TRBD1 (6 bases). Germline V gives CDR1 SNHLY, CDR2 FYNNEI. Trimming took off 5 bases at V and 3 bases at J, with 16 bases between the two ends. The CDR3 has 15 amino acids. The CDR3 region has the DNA TGTGCCAGCAGTCCACAGGGTTCCGGGGACACTGAAGCTTTCTTT. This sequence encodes CASSPQGSGDTEAFF.

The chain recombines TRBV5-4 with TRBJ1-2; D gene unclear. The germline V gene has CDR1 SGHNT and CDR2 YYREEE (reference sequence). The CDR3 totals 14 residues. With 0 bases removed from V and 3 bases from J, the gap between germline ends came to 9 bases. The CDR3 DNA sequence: TGTGCCAGCAGCTTGGACAGATTAGACTATGGCTACACCTTC. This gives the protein CASSLDRLDYGYTF. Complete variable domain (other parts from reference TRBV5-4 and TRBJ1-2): ETGVTQSPTHLIKTRGQQVTLRCSSQSGHNTVSWYQQALGQGPQFIFQYYREEENGRGNFPPRFSGLQFPNYSSELNVNALELDDSALYLCASSLDRLDYGYTFGSGTRLTVV.

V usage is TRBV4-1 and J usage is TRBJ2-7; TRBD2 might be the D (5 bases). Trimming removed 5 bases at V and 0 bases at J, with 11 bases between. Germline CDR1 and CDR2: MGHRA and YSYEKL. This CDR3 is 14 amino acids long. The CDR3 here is CASSFGLNSYEQYF. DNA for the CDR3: TGCGCCAGCAGCTTTGGACTGAACTCCTACGAGCAGTACTTC.

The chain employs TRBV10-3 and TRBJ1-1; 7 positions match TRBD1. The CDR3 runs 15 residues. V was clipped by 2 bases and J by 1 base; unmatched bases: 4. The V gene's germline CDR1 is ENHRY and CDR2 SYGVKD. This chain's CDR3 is CAISEPGTENTEAFF. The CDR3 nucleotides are TGTGCCATCAGTGAGCCTGGGACAGAGAACACTGAAGCTTTCTTT.

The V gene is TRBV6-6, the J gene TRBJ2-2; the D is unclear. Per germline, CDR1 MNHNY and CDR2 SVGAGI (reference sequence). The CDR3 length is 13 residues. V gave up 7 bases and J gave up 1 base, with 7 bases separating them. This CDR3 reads CASNPGNTGELFF. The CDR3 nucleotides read TGTGCCAGCAATCCGGGGAACACCGGGGAGCTGTTTTTT.

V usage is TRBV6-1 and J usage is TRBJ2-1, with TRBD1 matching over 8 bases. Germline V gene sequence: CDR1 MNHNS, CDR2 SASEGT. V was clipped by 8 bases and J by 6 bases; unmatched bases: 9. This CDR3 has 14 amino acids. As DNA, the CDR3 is TGTGCCAGCTGGCTGGGACAGGCCGTCAATGAGCAGTTCTTC. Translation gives CASWLGQAVNEQFF.